The 25 T cell receptor beta chains below were found in one sample sequenced in a study of PD-1 blockade in classical Hodgkin lymphoma (dated by TCRdb to 2019 to 2021). The library was obtained by the immunoSEQ multiplex PCR assay. TCRdb stores this immuneACCESS table with in-frame sequences only. Part of the clones is absent; in the studies checked, under half of the shortfall reflects unresolved V genes, and no reason is known for the rest. The sample records around 46,000 clones, around 80% of which are singletons. In total, the top ten clones hold about 20% of the sample. The time point label of this sample denotes: cycle 2 day 1 (C2D1) of nivolumab. Every trial patient had relapsed after autologous stem cell transplantation, and cohorts A, B and C differed in prior brentuximab vedotin exposure. The specimen was peripheral blood mononuclear cells (PBMCs), collected before the second cycle of nivolumab. The source of these receptors is a human donor with classical Hodgkin lymphoma.

The rearrangement links TRBV2 to TRBJ2-5, with 9 nucleotides matching TRBD2. There are 15 residues in the CDR3. In germline, CDR1 is SNHLY, CDR2 FYNNEI. The junction had 3 bases not matched to a gene; V was cut back by 3 bases and J by 1 base. The CDR3 DNA follows: TGTGCCAGCAGTGAGCGGGGGGGCCCCCAAGAGACCCAGTACTTC. Its translation: CASSERGGPQETQYF.

This chain's CDR3 is CASSLGRGRENEQFF. CDR3 sequence (DNA): TGCGCCAGCAGCTTGGGCAGGGGAAGGGAGAATGAGCAGTTCTTC. This chain links TRBV5-1 with TRBJ2-1; D is possibly TRBD1 (6 bases). The CDR3 extends over 15 amino acids. Germline V lookup: CDR1 SGHRS, CDR2 YFSETQ. V was cut by 0 bases and J by 7 bases, with 14 bases left in between.

The V gene is TRBV30, the J gene TRBJ2-7, with D unresolved. The V end was cut by 0 bases, the J end by 5 bases, with 14 bases between. The germline gives CDR1 GTSNPN, CDR2 SVGIG (reference sequence). The CDR3 extends over 14 amino acids. CDR3 protein: CAWSVGGIKNEQYF. The CDR3 DNA reads TGTGCCTGGAGTGTTGGTGGCATTAAGAACGAGCAGTACTTC. Full variable domain (rest looked up from reference TRBV30 and TRBJ2-7): SQTIHQWPATLVQPVGSPLSLECTVEGTSNPNLYWYRQAAGRGLQLLFYSVGIGQISSEVPQNLSASRPQDRQFILSSKKLLLSDSGFYLCAWSVGGIKNEQYFGPGTRLTVT.

V usage is TRBV5-1 and J usage is TRBJ2-5; TRBD2 matches at 13 bases. Germline assignment: CDR1 SGHRS and CDR2 YFSETQ. The J segment lost 5 bases and the V segment lost 4 bases, leaving 11 bases of the junction unmatched. The CDR3 is made up of 17 amino acids. The CDR3 spells CASSITSGRANRETQYF. CDR3 DNA: TGCGCCAGCAGCATCACTAGCGGGAGGGCAAACCGGGAGACCCAGTACTTC. Drawing the rest from reference TRBV5-1 and TRBJ2-5, the complete variable domain is KAGVTQTPRYLIKTRGQQVTLSCSPISGHRSVSWYQQTPGQGLQFLFEYFSETQRNKGNFPGRFSGRQFSNSRSEMNVSTLELGDSALYLCASSITSGRANRETQYFGPGTRLLVL.

The chain couples TRBV7-3 to TRBJ2-1; TRBD2 is a possible D gene (5 bases). Germline V gives CDR1 SGHTA, CDR2 FQGTGA. The CDR3 spans 16 residues. V dropped 1 base and J dropped 1 base, with 11 bases sitting between them. The CDR3 DNA sequence: TGTGCCAGCAGCTTAAGTGGGAGTTCATCCTACAATGAGCAGTTCTTC. This sequence encodes CASSLSGSSSYNEQFF.

The chain employs TRBV29-1 and TRBJ1-2; 9 bases are a match to TRBD1. V dropped 6 bases and J dropped 6; count of bases not matched to a gene: 11. There are 14 residues in the CDR3. Germline V gene data show CDR1 as SQVTM and CDR2 as ANQGSEA. The CDR3 DNA follows: TGCAGCGTCGACCCGGGACAGGGCCATCATGGCTACACCTTC. It yields the protein CSVDPGQGHHGYTF.

J is TRBJ1-2 and V is TRBV6-1, with D unclear. Trimming stripped 1 base from V and 8 bases from J, with 14 bases between. Per the germline V gene, CDR1 is MNHNS and CDR2 is SASEGT. The CDR3 is made up of 14 amino acids. CDR3: CASSEDSRPDGYTF. CDR3 bases: TGTGCCAGCAGTGAAGATTCTCGGCCAGACGGCTACACCTTC.

V usage is TRBV4-3 and J usage is TRBJ1-1; no definite D call. V lost 4 bases to trimming and J lost 1 base, with 7 bases between them. The V gene's germline CDR1 is LGHNA and CDR2 YSLEER. This CDR3 is built from 13 residues. The CDR3 protein is CASSRETNTEAFF. The CDR3 DNA reads as TGCGCCAGCAGCCGGGAAACGAACACTGAAGCTTTCTTT.

This clone was seen a single time. The chain is built from TRBV28 and TRBJ2-5, with TRBD2 identical over 10 bases. The CDR3 is 14 amino acids. V lost 7 bases to trimming and J lost 5 bases; unmatched junction nucleotides: 7. The germline V gene encodes CDR1 MDHEN and CDR2 SYDVKM. Here the CDR3 DNA reads TGTGCCAGCAATGAGCGGGGGGGCGGGGAGACCCAGTACTTC. Its translation is CASNERGGGETQYF.

This chain links TRBV6-5 with TRBJ2-7, with 7 bases matching TRBD2. The trim removed 0 bases at V and 7 bases at J, leaving 6 bases unmatched. The CDR3 totals 14 residues. Per germline, CDR1 MNHEY and CDR2 SVGAGI. CDR3 nucleotides: TGTGCCAGCAGTTACTCGGCGGGAGCGGGTGAGCAGTACTTC. It translates to CASSYSAGAGEQYF.

The gene calls are TRBV9 and TRBJ2-1; 7 bases line up with TRBD2. Germline V gene sequence: CDR1 SGDLS, CDR2 YYNGEE. The ends lost 1 base at V and 9 bases at J; junction bases unmatched: 1. CDR3 size: 12 residues. DNA of the CDR3: TGTGCCAGCAGCGTACCGGGGGGTGAGCAGTTCTTC. It is translated as CASSVPGGEQFF.

The rearrangement links TRBV2 to TRBJ1-5; TRBD1 aligns across 10 bases. Germline V gene data show CDR1 as SNHLY and CDR2 as FYNNEI. CDR3 size: 15 residues. The J segment lost 5 bases and the V segment lost 1 base, leaving 2 bases of the junction unmatched. CDR3 nucleotides: TGTGCCAGCAGTGAAGGGACAGGGGGTTATCAGCCCCAGCATTTT. This gives the protein CASSEGTGGYQPQHF.

The rearrangement uses TRBV19 and TRBJ2-7, with a possible D match to TRBD2 (6 bases). Germline V gene lookup returns CDR1 LNHDA and CDR2 SQIVND (reference sequence). This CDR3 is 14 amino acids long. Trimming took 5 bases from V and 3 from J, leaving 14 bases between them. In nucleotides, the CDR3 is TGTGCCAGTAGTTCCGGGACTGGGAACTACGAGCAGTACTTC. It codes for CASSSGTGNYEQYF.

This chain uses TRBV7-3 with TRBJ1-1, with a tentative D call TRBD1 (6 bases). The CDR3 contains 13 residues. Germline V lookup: CDR1 SGHTA, CDR2 FQGTGA. Trimming removed 5 bases from V and 7 bases from J, with 14 bases in between. CDR3: CASSAQGGSEAFF. CDR3 nucleotides: TGTGCCAGCAGCGCCCAAGGGGGGAGTGAAGCTTTCTTT.

V usage is TRBV27 and J usage is TRBJ2-3, with 9 bases fitting TRBD2. The CDR3 spans 16 residues. Looked up from germline, CDR1 is MNHEY and CDR2 is SMNVEV (reference sequence). The trim removed 5 bases at V and 4 bases at J, leaving 10 bases unmatched. CDR3 nucleotides: TGTGCCAGCAGTCCGAGAGCGGGAGGTGTGTCAGATACGCAGTATTTT. This encodes CASSPRAGGVSDTQYF.

This sequence joins TRBV7-9 and TRBJ2-7; weak D call: TRBD1 (5 bases). CDR1 is SEHNR and CDR2 is FQNEAQ in the germline V gene (reference sequence). The CDR3 spans 15 residues. V gave up 6 bases and J gave up 1 base, with 16 bases separating them. CDR3 region: CASSFTGSNSYEQYF. CDR3 nucleotide sequence: TGTGCCAGCAGTTTTACAGGATCGAATTCCTACGAGCAGTACTTC.

The V call is TRBV19, the J call TRBJ1-2; tentatively, D is TRBD1 (5 bases). Germline loops: CDR1 LNHDA, CDR2 SQIVND (reference sequence). The V end lost 5 bases, the J end lost 4 bases, and 11 bases lay between the germline ends. This CDR3 has 13 amino acids. In DNA, the CDR3 is TGTGCCAGTAGTTTCAGACAGTCCTATGGCTACACCTTC. It translates to CASSFRQSYGYTF.

J is TRBJ1-5 and V is TRBV19; possibly TRBD1 for D (5 bases). The germline V and J ends were trimmed by 5 bases and 2 bases, with 16 bases remaining between them. Germline CDR1 reads LNHDA; CDR2 reads SQIVND (reference sequence). This CDR3 has 16 amino acids. The CDR3 DNA reads TGTGCCAGTAGTGCGAACAGGTGGGGAGGCAATCAGCCCCAGCATTTT. This codes for CASSANRWGGNQPQHF.

V and J are TRBV29-1 and TRBJ2-3; the D gene is possibly TRBD1 (6 bases). Trimming pared 7 bases from V and 6 bases from J, leaving 17 bases between. There are 13 residues in the CDR3. CDR1 is SQVTM and CDR2 is ANQGSEA in the germline V gene. The CDR3 region is CSAPGRGTDTQYF. The CDR3, as DNA: TGCAGCGCCCCCGGTAGGGGGACGGATACGCAGTATTTT.

V is TRBV7-9 and J is TRBJ2-1; TRBD2 matches 10 bases. Germline CDR1 is SEHNR and CDR2 is FQNEAQ (reference sequence). This CDR3 comprises 15 residues. The V gene end was trimmed by 0 bases and the J gene end by 6 bases; junction bases not matched to a gene: 2. The CDR3 bases are TGTGCCAGCAGCTTAGCAGCGGGAGGGCGCAATGAGCAGTTCTTC. It translates to CASSLAAGGRNEQFF.

The chain is built from TRBV11-3 and TRBJ1-1; 9 bases align to TRBD1. V lost 4 bases to trimming and J lost 5 bases; unmatched junction nucleotides: 8. CDR1 and CDR2 from the germline V gene are SGHNT and YENEEA. CDR3 length: 15 residues. CDR3 in amino acids: CASSSQATGGTEAFF. CDR3 DNA sequence: TGTGCCAGCAGCTCCCAGGCGACAGGGGGTACTGAAGCTTTCTTT.

This chain uses TRBV7-5 with TRBJ1-4; the table's D call, TRBD1, was not checked against the DNA. TRBV7-5 is marked as a pseudogene. The CDR3 is made up of 17 amino acids. The CDR3 nucleotides read TGTGCCAGCAGCCCCCTACAGGGGGCAGCAACTAATGAAAAACTGTTTTTT. Translation: CASSPLQGAATNEKLFF.

This sequence joins TRBV27 and TRBJ2-2; 8 bases fit TRBD1. The CDR3 runs 14 residues. In germline, CDR1 is MNHEY, CDR2 SMNVEV (reference sequence). The ends lost 2 bases at V and 7 bases at J; junction bases unmatched: 3. This chain's CDR3 is CASSLDRGGGELFF. As DNA, the CDR3 is TGTGCCAGCAGTTTAGACAGGGGAGGCGGGGAGCTGTTTTTT.

The chain links TRBV5-6 to TRBJ1-1; TRBD1 aligns across 10 bases. Germline V lookup: CDR1 SGHDT, CDR2 YYEEEE. Trimming took 4 bases from V and 6 from J; bases not matched to a gene: 9. The CDR3 consists of 15 residues. The CDR3 protein is CASSLTGTGESEAFF. DNA for the CDR3: TGTGCCAGCAGCCTGACCGGGACAGGGGAGTCTGAAGCTTTCTTT.

V usage is TRBV5-1 and J usage is TRBJ1-2; D uncertain. The CDR3 contains 13 residues. Trimming took off 1 base at V and 5 bases at J, with 9 bases between the two ends. Germline CDR1 and CDR2: SGHRS and YFSETQ. CDR3 nucleotide sequence: TGCGCCAGCAGCTTGAGCGGAATGTATGGCTACACCTTC. Its protein product is CASSLSGMYGYTF.